Detailed here is one T cell receptor beta chain. Its antigen is not known. This sample is drawn from a study of sequential checkpoint blockade in melanoma. Study-wide background: About two dozen patients had matched tumor biopsies before treatment and at week 13 after nivolumab or ipilimumab alone. Study-wide points: For nivolumab-first patients, baseline tumor clonality was associated with response.

Germline V gives CDR1 SGHDN, CDR2 FVKESK. The CDR3 is 13 residues long. V dropped 3 bases and J dropped 3 bases, with 7 bases sitting between them. The sample's treatment: randomized to nivolumab then ipilimumab (arm A) or the reverse (arm B). Data came from immunoSEQ multiplex PCR; TCRdb stores just in-frame clones and leaves some out. The sample holds fewer than 1,500 clones, under 20% seen once. V gene TRBV14 combines with J gene TRBJ2-3; D is possibly TRBD2 (5 bases). The source material was tumor tissue (inferred from file names), sampled from a patient given nivolumab and ipilimumab in sequence. The TCR sequence derives from a human donor with melanoma. The CDR3 region has the DNA TGTGCCAGCAGCCAGGGGAGAACAGATACGCAGTATTTT. Protein sequence: CASSQGRTDTQYF.